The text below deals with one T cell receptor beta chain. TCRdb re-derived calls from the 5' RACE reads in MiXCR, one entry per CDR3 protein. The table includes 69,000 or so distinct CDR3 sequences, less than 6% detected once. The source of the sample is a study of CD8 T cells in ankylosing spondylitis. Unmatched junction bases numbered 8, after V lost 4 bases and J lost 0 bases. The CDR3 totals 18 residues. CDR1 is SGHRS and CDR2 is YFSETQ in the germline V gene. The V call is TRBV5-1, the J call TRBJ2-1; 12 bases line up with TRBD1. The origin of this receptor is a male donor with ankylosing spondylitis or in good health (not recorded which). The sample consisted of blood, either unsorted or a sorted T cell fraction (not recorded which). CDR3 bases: TGCGCCAGCAGCACCGGGACAGGGGGCTTGACCTCCTACAATGAGCAGTTCTTC. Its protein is CASSTGTGGLTSYNEQFF. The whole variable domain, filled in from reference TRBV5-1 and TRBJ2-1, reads KAGVTQTPRYLIKTRGQQVTLSCSPISGHRSVSWYQQTPGQGLQFLFEYFSETQRNKGNFPGRFSGRQFSNSRSEMNVSTLELGDSALYLCASSTGTGGLTSYNEQFFGPGTRLTVL.